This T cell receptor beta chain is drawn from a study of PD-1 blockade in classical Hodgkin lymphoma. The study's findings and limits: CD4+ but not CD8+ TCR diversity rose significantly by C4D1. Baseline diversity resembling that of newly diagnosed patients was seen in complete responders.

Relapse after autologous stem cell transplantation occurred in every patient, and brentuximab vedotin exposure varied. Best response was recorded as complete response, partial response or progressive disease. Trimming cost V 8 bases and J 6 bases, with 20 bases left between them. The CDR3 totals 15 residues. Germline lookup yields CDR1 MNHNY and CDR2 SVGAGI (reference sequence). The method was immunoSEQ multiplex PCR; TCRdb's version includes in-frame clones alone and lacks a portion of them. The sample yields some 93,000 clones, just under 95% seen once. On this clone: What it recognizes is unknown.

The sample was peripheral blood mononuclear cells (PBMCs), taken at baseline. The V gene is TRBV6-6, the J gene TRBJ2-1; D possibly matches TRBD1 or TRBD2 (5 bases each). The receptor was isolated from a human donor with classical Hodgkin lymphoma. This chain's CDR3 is CASGKTGPRGNEQFF. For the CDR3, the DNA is TGTGCCAGCGGAAAAACGGGACCTAGGGGCAATGAGCAGTTCTTC.